One sample yielded the 28 T cell receptor beta chains listed below, sequenced in a study of CD8+CD57+ T cells in acquired aplastic anemia. By flow cytometry, patients selected for sequencing had shown an expansion of CD8+CD57+ cells. According to the study, genomic DNA was the template for TCR beta VDJ and CDR3 profiling. TCRdb reprocessed the reads with MiXCR, giving one entry per CDR3 protein. Of 160,000 or so distinct CDR3 sequences in the sample, around half are singletons; the top ten hold 3.2%. Sequenced: sorted CD4+, CD8+, or CD8+CD57+ T cells (not recorded which) from PBMCs. The origin of the receptors is a human donor with aplastic anemia.

The gene calls are TRBV15 and TRBJ1-5, with D maybe TRBD1 (6 bases). V gave up 5 bases and J gave up 2 bases, with 10 bases separating them. Per germline, CDR1 LNHNV and CDR2 YYDKDF (reference sequence). This CDR3 is 14 amino acids long. CDR3 bases: TGTGCCACCAGCCGAACAGGGCGCAATCAGCCCCAGCATTTT. This encodes CATSRTGRNQPQHF.

The chain uses TRBV13 and TRBJ1-2; TRBD1 might be the D (5 bases). V was clipped by 0 bases and J by 6 bases, with 17 bases between them. The CDR3 covers 16 residues. Germline V gene lookup returns CDR1 PRHDT and CDR2 FYEKMQ (reference sequence). CDR3 nucleotide sequence: TGTGCCAGCAGCTTAGGGCGCCAGGGCATAGTTGATGGCTACACCTTC. Its protein is CASSLGRQGIVDGYTF.

The table lists this clonotype with many counts. The rearrangement uses TRBV7-2 and TRBJ2-2; possibly TRBD1 for D (6 bases). The CDR3 length is 12 residues. V was pared by 5 bases and J by 8 bases, with 9 bases between. Germline V gives CDR1 SGHTA, CDR2 FQGNSA. The CDR3 DNA follows: TGTGCCAGCAGCCTAGACAGGGGGGAGCTGTTTTTT. Amino acid sequence: CASSLDRGELFF.

The chain couples TRBV9 to TRBJ1-6; no clear D gene. Germline V gene lookup returns CDR1 SGDLS and CDR2 YYNGEE. The CDR3 has 13 residues. Trimming stripped 3 bases from V and 10 bases from J, with 11 bases between. The CDR3 protein is CASSAEVGSPLHF. Written as DNA, the CDR3 is TGTGCCAGCAGCGCCGAGGTGGGATCACCCCTCCACTTT.

About this clonotype itself: At one end, the junction sequence differs from germline, possibly due to a read error. The chain joins TRBV15 to TRBJ2-3, with unresolved D. In germline, CDR1 is LNHNV, CDR2 YYDKDF (reference sequence). There are 17 residues in the CDR3. In nucleotides, the CDR3 is TGTGCCACCAACAGAGATCATCTAAGAGCTAGCACAGATACGCAGTATTTT. It codes for CATNRDHLRASTDTQYF. The variable domain in full, completed from reference TRBV15 and TRBJ2-3, reads DAMVIQNPRYQVTQFGKPVTLSCSQTLNHNVMYWYQQKSSQAPKLLFHYYDKDFNNEADTPDNFQSRRPNTSFCFLDIRSPGLGDTAMYLCATNRDHLRASTDTQYFGPGTRLTVL.

This clonotype occurred many times. The V gene is TRBV9, the J gene TRBJ2-3; a weak D match, TRBD2 (6 bases). Trimming removed 0 bases at V and 6 bases at J, with 11 bases between. CDR3 length: 14 amino acids. Germline V gene data show CDR1 as SGDLS and CDR2 as YYNGEE. The CDR3 sequence: CASSVAGGKDTQYF. CDR3 coding DNA: TGTGCCAGCAGCGTAGCGGGCGGGAAGGATACGCAGTATTTT.

This clonotype was counted many times. One end of the junction does not line up with germline, which may come from a read error. The CDR3 sequence is CASNLGGSNTEAFF. DNA of the CDR3: TGCGCCAGCAACTTGGGGGGCTCGAACACTGAAGCTTTCTTT. The chain carries TRBV5-1 and TRBJ1-1; a possible D gene is TRBD1 (6 bases). Germline V CDR1 and CDR2: SGHRS, YFSETQ. There are 14 residues in the CDR3.

This clonotype occurred a few times. The J gene is TRBJ2-7, the V gene TRBV6-1; possible D gene TRBD2, 5 bases. Germline assignment: CDR1 MNHNS and CDR2 SASEGT. Trimming removed 8 bases from V and 2 bases from J, with 10 bases in between. This CDR3 is 12 amino acids long. For the CDR3, the DNA is TGTGCCAGCGGTACCGGGACCTACGAGCAGTACTTC. Its translation is CASGTGTYEQYF.

The chain joins TRBV10-3 to TRBJ1-1; D not certain. Trimming shortened V by 6 bases and J by 1 base, and 6 bases separated the two germline ends. The length of the CDR3 is 12 residues. Germline assignment: CDR1 ENHRY and CDR2 SYGVKD. CDR3 in DNA: TGTGCCATCAGAGTGGGGAACACTGAAGCTTTCTTT. It codes for CAIRVGNTEAFF.

The genes are TRBV2 and TRBJ2-7; 9 positions match TRBD1. This CDR3 spans 14 amino acids. V shed 6 bases and J 3 bases; nucleotides not matched to a gene: 6. The germline CDR1 and CDR2 sequences are SNHLY and FYNNEI. The CDR3 region is CASSPGTGFYEQYF. The DNA of the CDR3 is TGTGCCAGCAGCCCCGGGACAGGGTTCTACGAGCAGTACTTC.

The CDR3 spells CASTGLAGGEQYF. The CDR3 nucleotides read TGTGCCAGCACCGGACTAGCGGGAGGTGAGCAGTACTTC. This chain uses TRBV2 with TRBJ2-7, with 14 bases aligning to TRBD2. Germline CDR1 is SNHLY and CDR2 is FYNNEI. J was trimmed by 7 bases and V by 7 bases; bases with no gene match: 3. CDR3 length: 13 amino acids.

The gene calls are TRBV19 and TRBJ1-2; a weak D match, TRBD1 (5 bases). There are 14 residues in the CDR3. Between the trimmed V and J ends, which lost 5 bases and 4 bases, there was a span of 14 bases. The germline gives CDR1 LNHDA, CDR2 SQIVND (reference sequence). The CDR3, as DNA: TGTGCCAGTAGTGTCGGGGGTTTTGTCTATGGCTACACCTTC. Translated: CASSVGGFVYGYTF.

At least ten counts were recorded for this clonotype. The chain carries TRBV2 and TRBJ1-1; D is perhaps TRBD1 (6 bases). Germline V gene sequence: CDR1 SNHLY, CDR2 FYNNEI. The germline V and J ends were trimmed by 1 base and 1 base, with 7 bases remaining between them. The CDR3 sequence is 14 residues long. The CDR3 bases are TGTGCCAGCAGTGAAGGGACAGAGAACACTGAAGCTTTCTTT. Translating gives CASSEGTENTEAFF. Full variable domain (outside the CDR3, taken from reference TRBV2 and TRBJ1-1): EPEVTQTPSHQVTQMGQEVILRCVPISNHLYFYWYRQILGQKVEFLVSFYNNEISEKSEIFDDQFSVERPDGSNFTLKIRSTKLEDSAMYFCASSEGTENTEAFFGQGTRLTVV.

This clonotype showed up many times. This sequence joins TRBV19 and TRBJ1-2; TRBD1 agrees at 7 bases. V was pared by 4 bases and J by 4 bases, with 12 bases of the junction left unmatched. Germline CDR1 LNHDA, CDR2 SQIVND (reference sequence). This CDR3 comprises 16 residues. CDR3 protein: CASSNAGTDTLYGYTF. The CDR3 nucleotides are TGTGCCAGTAGTAACGCCGGGACAGACACACTCTATGGCTACACCTTC.

This clonotype was counted a few times. This chain links TRBV5-5 with TRBJ1-2; maybe TRBD1 (6 bases). CDR1 and CDR2 from the germline V gene are SGHKS and YYEKEE (reference sequence). The V gene lost 4 bases and the J gene lost 1 base, with 11 bases spanning the gap. The CDR3 runs 14 residues. The CDR3 coding sequence is TGTGCCAGCAGCGTTGACAGGAATAACTATGGCTACACCTTC. Amino acids: CASSVDRNNYGYTF.

This clonotype occurred many times. The chain's CDR3 is CASSLDPNEQFF. The CDR3 region has the DNA TGTGCCAGCAGCTTAGATCCCAATGAGCAGTTCTTC. This chain connects TRBV7-8 to TRBJ2-1, with D hard to call. The germline V and J ends were trimmed by 1 base and 6 bases, with 4 bases remaining between them. The germline CDR1 and CDR2 sequences are SGHVS and FQNEAQ. The CDR3 loop spans 12 amino acids.

This clonotype was counted ten times or more. The chain carries TRBV10-1 and TRBJ2-7; D is ambiguous. Germline loops: CDR1 WNHNN, CDR2 SYGVQD (reference sequence). The V end lost 1 base, the J end lost 6 bases, and 7 bases lay between the germline ends. The length of the CDR3 is 12 residues. CDR3 nucleotides: TGCGCCAGCAGTGAGTGGGATCGCGAGCAGTACTTC. This gives the protein CASSEWDREQYF.

This sequence joins TRBV4-1 and TRBJ2-7, with D possibly being TRBD1 (6 bases). The CDR3 has 13 residues. The germline V gene encodes CDR1 MGHRA and CDR2 YSYEKL. V gave up 5 bases and J gave up 0 bases, with 8 bases separating them. DNA of the CDR3: TGCGCCAGCAGCAACAGGGTCTCCTACGAGCAGTACTTC. It yields the protein CASSNRVSYEQYF.

This clonotype has a count of ten or more. CDR3 coding DNA: TGTGCCAGCGCCCCAGGGGGATCCAATCAGCCCCAGCATTTT. Its translation: CASAPGGSNQPQHF. This chain links TRBV27 with TRBJ1-5; 7 bases agree with TRBD1. Per the germline V gene, CDR1 is MNHEY and CDR2 is SMNVEV (reference sequence). The CDR3 sequence is 14 residues long. J lost 3 bases, V lost 8 bases, and 7 bases had no gene match.

The rearrangement uses TRBV11-1 and TRBJ1-1; 9 bases align to TRBD1. The length of the CDR3 is 17 residues. The germline gives CDR1 SGHAT, CDR2 FQDESV (reference sequence). V was pared by 4 bases and J by 1 base, with 10 bases of the junction left unmatched. The CDR3 loop is CASSSDSGQGRNTEAFF. CDR3 nucleotides: TGTGCCAGCAGCTCTGATAGCGGACAGGGGAGGAACACTGAAGCTTTCTTT. Filled out from reference TRBV11-1 and TRBJ1-1, the complete variable domain reads EAEVAQSPRYKITEKSQAVAFWCDPISGHATLYWYRQILGQGPELLVQFQDESVVDDSQLPKDRFSAERLKGVDSTLKIQPAELGDSAMYLCASSSDSGQGRNTEAFFGQGTRLTVV.

A remark on this clonotype: One end of the junction is discordant with germline, which a read error may explain. This chain links TRBV7-8 with TRBJ1-1; D perhaps matches TRBD1 (5 bases). Germline CDR1 and CDR2: SGHVS and FQNEAQ. The CDR3 is made up of 17 amino acids. CDR3 residues: CASGLASATATNPEAFF. In DNA, the CDR3 is TGTGCCAGCGGCTTAGCGTCTGCGACAGCGACGAACCCTGAAGCTTTCTTT.

This clonotype came up many times. V is TRBV19 and J is TRBJ2-5; possible D gene TRBD2, 5 bases. The CDR3 spans 16 residues. Deletions cut 0 bases from V and 2 bases from J, with 13 bases between. The germline V gene encodes CDR1 LNHDA and CDR2 SQIVND (reference sequence). The CDR3 loop is CASSIEASSNQETQYF. The CDR3, as DNA: TGTGCCAGTAGTATAGAGGCTAGCAGTAATCAAGAGACCCAGTACTTC.

V gene TRBV19 combines with J gene TRBJ2-2; D unresolved. V was shortened by 7 bases and J by 6 bases, with 12 bases between the two germline ends. Germline V gene sequence: CDR1 LNHDA, CDR2 SQIVND (reference sequence). The CDR3 runs to 13 residues. DNA of the CDR3: TGTGCCAGTACCAACGGGTTGCCCGGGGAGCTGTTTTTT. This sequence encodes CASTNGLPGELFF.

This chain links TRBV28 with TRBJ1-2; 8 bases match TRBD1. J was trimmed by 0 bases and V by 6 bases; bases with no gene match: 6. Germline V lookup: CDR1 MDHEN, CDR2 SYDVKM. This CDR3 has 15 residues. CDR3 sequence (DNA): TGTGCCAGCAGCCTAGGACAGGGTACTAACTATGGCTACACCTTC. Protein product: CASSLGQGTNYGYTF.

Note on this clonotype: One end of the junction varies from germline; a read error may be responsible. V usage is TRBV10-3 and J usage is TRBJ2-1, with TRBD2 identical over 14 bases. Per the germline V gene, CDR1 is ENHRY and CDR2 is SYGVKD. The CDR3 spans 16 residues. CDR3 in DNA: TGTGCCAGCAGTTACCCGGGACTAGCGGGAGCCAATGAGCAGTTCTTC. Amino acid sequence: CASSYPGLAGANEQFF.

This clonotype has a count of ten or more. The rearrangement links TRBV6-1 to TRBJ2-1, with 9 bases fitting TRBD2. This CDR3 contains 14 residues. CDR1 MNHNS and CDR2 SASEGT come from the germline V gene. V lost 6 bases and J lost 2; bases outside the gene matches: 2. The CDR3 region is CASRLAGAYNEQFF. CDR3 nucleotide sequence: TGTGCCAGCAGGTTAGCGGGGGCCTACAATGAGCAGTTCTTC.

This clonotype was observed many times. The chain combines TRBV12-3 or TRBV12-4 with TRBJ1-1, with 8 bases matching TRBD1. CDR3 length equals 12 residues. Unmatched junction bases numbered 3, after V lost 8 bases and J lost 4 bases. This CDR3 is CASRQGPTEAFF. The CDR3 coding sequence is TGTGCCAGCCGACAGGGGCCCACTGAAGCTTTCTTT.

A word on this clonotype: At one boundary the junction diverges from the germline segment, which might be a read error. The gene calls are TRBV7-2 and TRBJ1-1, with D perhaps TRBD1 (5 bases). The CDR3 has 13 residues. Germline lookup yields CDR1 SGHTA and CDR2 FQGNSA. In DNA, the CDR3 is TGCGCCAGCAGCCTGGGGGGGAACACTGGAGCTTTCTTT. Translated: CASSLGGNTGAFF.